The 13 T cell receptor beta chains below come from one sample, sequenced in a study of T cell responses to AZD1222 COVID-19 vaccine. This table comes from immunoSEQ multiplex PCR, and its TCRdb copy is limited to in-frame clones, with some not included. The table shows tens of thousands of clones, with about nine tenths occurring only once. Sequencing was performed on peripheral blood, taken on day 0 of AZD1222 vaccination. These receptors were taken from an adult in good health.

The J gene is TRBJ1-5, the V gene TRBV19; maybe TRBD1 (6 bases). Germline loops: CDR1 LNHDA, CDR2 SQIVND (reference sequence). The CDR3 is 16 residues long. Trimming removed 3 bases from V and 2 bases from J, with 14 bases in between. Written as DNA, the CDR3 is TGTGCCAGTAGTATCGGCACAGGGCGCGGCAATCAGCCCCAGCATTTT. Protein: CASSIGTGRGNQPQHF.

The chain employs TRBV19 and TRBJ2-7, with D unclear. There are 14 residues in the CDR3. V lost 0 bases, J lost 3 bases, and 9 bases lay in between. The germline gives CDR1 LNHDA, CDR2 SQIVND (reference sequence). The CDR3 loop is CASSIDLVHYEQYF. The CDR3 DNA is TGTGCCAGTAGTATAGATTTGGTCCACTACGAGCAGTACTTC.

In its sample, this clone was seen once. CDR3 loop: CASSVQGYEQYF. DNA for the CDR3: TGTGCCAGCTCAGTACAGGGGTACGAGCAGTACTTC. The V and J genes are TRBV18 and TRBJ2-7; 7 bases map to TRBD1. This CDR3 spans 12 amino acids. Germline loops: CDR1 KGHSH, CDR2 LQKENI. The V segment lost 5 bases and the J segment 4 bases; nucleotides outside the gene matches: 2.

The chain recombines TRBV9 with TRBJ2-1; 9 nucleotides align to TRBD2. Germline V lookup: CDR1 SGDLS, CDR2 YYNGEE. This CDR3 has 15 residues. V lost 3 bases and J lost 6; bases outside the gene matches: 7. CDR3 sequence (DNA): TGTGCCAGCAGCGCGGTAGCGGGAGTAAGCAATGAGCAGTTCTTC. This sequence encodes CASSAVAGVSNEQFF.

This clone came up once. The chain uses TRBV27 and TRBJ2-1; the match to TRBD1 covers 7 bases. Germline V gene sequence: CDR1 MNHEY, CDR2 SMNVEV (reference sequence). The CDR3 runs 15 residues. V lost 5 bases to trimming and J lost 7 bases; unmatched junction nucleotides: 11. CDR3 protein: CASSEAGGRINEQFF. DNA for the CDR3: TGTGCCAGCAGTGAAGCAGGGGGTAGGATTAATGAGCAGTTCTTC.

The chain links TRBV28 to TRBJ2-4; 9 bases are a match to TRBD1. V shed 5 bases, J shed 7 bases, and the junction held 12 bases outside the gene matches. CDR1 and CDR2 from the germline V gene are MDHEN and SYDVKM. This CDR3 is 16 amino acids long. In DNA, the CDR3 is TGTGCCAGCAGTCCAGGGACAGGGAGTTTGAGTAACATTCAGTACTTC. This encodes CASSPGTGSLSNIQYF.

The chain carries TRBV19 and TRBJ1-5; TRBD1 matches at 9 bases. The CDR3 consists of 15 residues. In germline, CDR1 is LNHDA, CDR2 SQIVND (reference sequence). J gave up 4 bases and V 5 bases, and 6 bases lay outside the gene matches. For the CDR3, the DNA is TGTGCCAGTAGTCAAACAGGGGGCGTAAATCAGCCCCAGCATTTT. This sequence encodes CASSQTGGVNQPQHF.

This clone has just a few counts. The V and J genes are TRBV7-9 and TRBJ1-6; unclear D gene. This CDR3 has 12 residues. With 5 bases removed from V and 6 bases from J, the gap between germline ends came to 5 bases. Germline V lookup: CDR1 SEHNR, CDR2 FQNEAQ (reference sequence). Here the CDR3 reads CASSAVNSPLHF. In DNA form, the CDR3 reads TGTGCCAGCAGCGCAGTTAATTCACCCCTCCACTTT. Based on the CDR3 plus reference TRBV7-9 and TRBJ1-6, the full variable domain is DTGVSQNPRHKITKRGQNVTFRCDPISEHNRLYWYRQTLGQGPEFLTYFQNEAQLEKSRLLSDRFSAERPKGSFSTLEIQRTEQGDSAMYLCASSAVNSPLHFGNGTRLTVT.

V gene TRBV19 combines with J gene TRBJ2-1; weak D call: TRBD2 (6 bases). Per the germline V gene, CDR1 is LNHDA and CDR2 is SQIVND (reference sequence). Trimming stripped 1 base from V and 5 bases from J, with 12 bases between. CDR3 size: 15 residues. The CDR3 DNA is TGTGCCAGTAGTATAGCGCGGGAAGGAAACAATGAGCAGTTCTTC. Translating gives CASSIAREGNNEQFF.

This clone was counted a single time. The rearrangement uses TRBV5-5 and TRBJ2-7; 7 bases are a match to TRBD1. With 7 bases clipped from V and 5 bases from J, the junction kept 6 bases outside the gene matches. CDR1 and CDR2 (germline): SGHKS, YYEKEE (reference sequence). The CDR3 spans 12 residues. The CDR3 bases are TGTGCCAGCTCCGGGACAGTGGACGAGCAGTACTTC. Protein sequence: CASSGTVDEQYF.

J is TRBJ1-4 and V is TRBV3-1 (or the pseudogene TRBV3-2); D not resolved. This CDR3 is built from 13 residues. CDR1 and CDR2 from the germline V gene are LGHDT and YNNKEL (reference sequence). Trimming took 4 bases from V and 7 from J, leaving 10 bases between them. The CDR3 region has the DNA TGTGCCAGCAGCCTACAAGGGAGTGAAAAACTGTTTTTT. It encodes CASSLQGSEKLFF.

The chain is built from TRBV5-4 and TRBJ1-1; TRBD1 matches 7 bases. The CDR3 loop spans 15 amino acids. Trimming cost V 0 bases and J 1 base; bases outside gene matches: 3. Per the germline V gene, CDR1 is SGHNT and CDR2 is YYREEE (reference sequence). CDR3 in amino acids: CASSLERTGNTEAFF. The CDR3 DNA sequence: TGTGCCAGCAGCTTGGAGCGGACAGGGAACACTGAAGCTTTCTTT.

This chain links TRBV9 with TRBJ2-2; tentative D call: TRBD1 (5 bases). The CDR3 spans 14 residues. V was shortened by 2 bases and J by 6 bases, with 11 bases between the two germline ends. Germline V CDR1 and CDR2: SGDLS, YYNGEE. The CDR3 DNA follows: TGTGCCAGCAGCGTCCAGGGTGCGTCCGGGGAGCTGTTTTTT. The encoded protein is CASSVQGASGELFF.